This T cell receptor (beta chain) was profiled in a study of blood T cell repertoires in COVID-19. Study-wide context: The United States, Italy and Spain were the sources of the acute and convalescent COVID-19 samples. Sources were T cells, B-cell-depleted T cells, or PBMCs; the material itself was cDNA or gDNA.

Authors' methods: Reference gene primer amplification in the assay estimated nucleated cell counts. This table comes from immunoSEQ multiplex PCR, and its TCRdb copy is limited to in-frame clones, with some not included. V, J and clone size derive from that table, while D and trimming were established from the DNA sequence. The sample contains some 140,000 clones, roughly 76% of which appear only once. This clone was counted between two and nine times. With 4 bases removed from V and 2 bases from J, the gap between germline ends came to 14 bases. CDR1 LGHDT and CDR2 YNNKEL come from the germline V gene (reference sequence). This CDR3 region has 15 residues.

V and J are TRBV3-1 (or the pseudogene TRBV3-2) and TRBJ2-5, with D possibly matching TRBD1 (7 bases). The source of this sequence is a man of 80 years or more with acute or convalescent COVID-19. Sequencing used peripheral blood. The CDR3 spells CASSLWRGQQETQYF. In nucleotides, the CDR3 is TGTGCCAGCAGCCTTTGGAGGGGGCAGCAAGAGACCCAGTACTTC.